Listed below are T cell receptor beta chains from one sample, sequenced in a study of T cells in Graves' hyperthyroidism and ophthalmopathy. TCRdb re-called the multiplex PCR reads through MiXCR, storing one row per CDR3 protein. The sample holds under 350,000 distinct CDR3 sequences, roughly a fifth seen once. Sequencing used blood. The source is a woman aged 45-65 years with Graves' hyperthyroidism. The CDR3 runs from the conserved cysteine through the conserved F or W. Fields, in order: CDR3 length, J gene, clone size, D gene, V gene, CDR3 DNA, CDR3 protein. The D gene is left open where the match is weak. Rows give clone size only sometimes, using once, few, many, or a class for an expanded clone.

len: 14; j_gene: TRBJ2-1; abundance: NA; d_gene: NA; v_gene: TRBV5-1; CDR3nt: TGCGCCAGCAGCCGGGACTCCGATGGGAATGAGCAGTTCTTC; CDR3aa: CASSRDSDGNEQFF
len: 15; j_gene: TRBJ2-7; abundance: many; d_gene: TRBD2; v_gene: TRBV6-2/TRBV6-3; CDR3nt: TGTGCCAGCAGACAAGGACTAGTTTCATCCTACGAGCAGTACTTC; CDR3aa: CASRQGLVSSYEQYF
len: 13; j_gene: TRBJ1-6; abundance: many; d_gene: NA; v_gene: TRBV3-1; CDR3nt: TGTGCCAGCAGCCAAGATATAAGGTCACCCCTCCACTTT; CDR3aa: CASSQDIRSPLHF
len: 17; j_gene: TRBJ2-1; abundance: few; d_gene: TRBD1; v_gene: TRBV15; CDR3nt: TGTGCCACCAGCCTCCGGGACAGATCGATCTCCTACAATGAGCAGTTCTTC; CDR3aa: CATSLRDRSISYNEQFF
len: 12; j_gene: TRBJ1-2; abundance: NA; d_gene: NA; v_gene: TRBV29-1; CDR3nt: TGCAGCGTTGGTCAGGGAGATTCTGGCTACACCTTC; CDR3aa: CSVGQGDSGYTF
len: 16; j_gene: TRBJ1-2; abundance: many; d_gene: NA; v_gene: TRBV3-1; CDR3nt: TGTGCCAGCAGCCAAGCACTTAGAGACAGTAGTCATGGCTACACCTTC; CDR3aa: CASSQALRDSSHGYTF
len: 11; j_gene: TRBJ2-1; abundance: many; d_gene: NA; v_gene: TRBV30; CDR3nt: TGTGCCGGTGACAGATACAATGAGCAGTTCTTC; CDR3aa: CAGDRYNEQFF
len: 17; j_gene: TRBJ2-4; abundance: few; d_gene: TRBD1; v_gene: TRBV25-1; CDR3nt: TGTGCCAGCAGTCCCTCGACAGGGTGGCTAGCCAAAAACATTCAGTACTTC; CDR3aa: CASSPSTGWLAKNIQYF
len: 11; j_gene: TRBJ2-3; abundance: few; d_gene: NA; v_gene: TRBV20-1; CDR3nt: TGCAGTGCTAGTGTGGGAGATACGCAGTATTTT; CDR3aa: CSASVGDTQYF
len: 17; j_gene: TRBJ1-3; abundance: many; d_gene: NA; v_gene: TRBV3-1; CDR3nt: TGTGCCAGCAGCCACCGGACAGTAAGCCGCTCTGGAAACACCATATATTTT; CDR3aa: CASSHRTVSRSGNTIYF
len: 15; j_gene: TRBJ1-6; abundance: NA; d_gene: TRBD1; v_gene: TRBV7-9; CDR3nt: TGTGCCAGCAGCGCTCGACAGGGTCGAAATTCACCCCTCCACTTT; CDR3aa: CASSARQGRNSPLHF
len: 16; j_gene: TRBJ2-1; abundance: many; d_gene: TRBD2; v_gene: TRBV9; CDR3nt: TGTGCCAGCAGCGTGGGGACTAGCGGGGGGTACAATGAGCAGTTCTTC; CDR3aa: CASSVGTSGGYNEQFF
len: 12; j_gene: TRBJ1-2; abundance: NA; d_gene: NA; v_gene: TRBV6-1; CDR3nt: TGTGCCAGCAAACAGGGTGTGGGTGGCTACACCTTC; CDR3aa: CASKQGVGGYTF
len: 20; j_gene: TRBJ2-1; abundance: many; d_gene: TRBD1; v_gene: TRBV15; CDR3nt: TGTGCCACCAGCAGAGATCTCGGACAGGGGGCCTTGAGCTCCTACAATGAGCAGTTCTTC; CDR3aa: CATSRDLGQGALSSYNEQFF
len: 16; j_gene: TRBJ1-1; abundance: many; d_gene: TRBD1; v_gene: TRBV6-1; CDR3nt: TGTGCCAGCAGTTACACCGGACAGGGTCGGAGAACTGAAGCTTTCTTT; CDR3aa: CASSYTGQGRRTEAFF
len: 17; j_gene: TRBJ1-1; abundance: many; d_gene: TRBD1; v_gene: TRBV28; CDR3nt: TGTGCCAGCAGTCGTTCCGGGACAGCCCTTATAGTAACTGAAGCTTTCTTT; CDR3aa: CASSRSGTALIVTEAFF
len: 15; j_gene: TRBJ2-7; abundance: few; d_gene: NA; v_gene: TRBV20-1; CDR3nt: TGCAGTGCTAATAAACCGCACACGGCCCAGTACGAGCAGTACTTC; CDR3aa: CSANKPHTAQYEQYF
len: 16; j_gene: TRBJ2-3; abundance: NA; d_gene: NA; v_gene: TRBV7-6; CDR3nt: TGTGCCAGCAGCTTGTTGGCGGGACAAAGCACAGATACGCAGTATTTT; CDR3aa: CASSLLAGQSTDTQYF
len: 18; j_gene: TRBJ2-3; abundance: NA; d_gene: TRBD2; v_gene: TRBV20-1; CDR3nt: TGCAGTGCTAGAGATCTCGGGTTTGCGGGGGGGAGCACAGATACGCAGTATTTT; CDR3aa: CSARDLGFAGGSTDTQYF
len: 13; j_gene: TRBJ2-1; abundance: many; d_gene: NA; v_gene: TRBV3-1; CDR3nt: TGTGCCAGCAGCCAAGAACATAGCGGATCTCAGTTCTTC; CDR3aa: CASSQEHSGSQFF
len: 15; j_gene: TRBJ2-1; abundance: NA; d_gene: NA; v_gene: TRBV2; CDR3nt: TGTGCCATCAGTTCCGGGACAAGCCTTGGGAATGAGCAGTTCTTC; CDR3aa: CAISSGTSLGNEQFF
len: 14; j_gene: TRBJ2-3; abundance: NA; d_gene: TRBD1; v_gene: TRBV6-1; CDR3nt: TGTGCCAGCAGTGTGACAGGGGCGAAGGATACGCAGTATTTT; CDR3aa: CASSVTGAKDTQYF
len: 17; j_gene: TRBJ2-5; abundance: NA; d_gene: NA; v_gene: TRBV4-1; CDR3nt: TGCGCCAGCAGCCAAGACTCCCTGCAGGGACGAGGGGAGACCCAGTACTTC; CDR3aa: CASSQDSLQGRGETQYF
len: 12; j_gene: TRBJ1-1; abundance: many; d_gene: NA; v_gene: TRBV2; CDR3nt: TGTGCCAGCAGGACATCCGGGACAGAAGCTTTCTTT; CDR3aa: CASRTSGTEAFF
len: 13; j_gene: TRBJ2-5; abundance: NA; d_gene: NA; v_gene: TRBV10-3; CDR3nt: TGTGCCATCACCCCTGGAGGACAAGAGACCCAGTACTTC; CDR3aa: CAITPGGQETQYF
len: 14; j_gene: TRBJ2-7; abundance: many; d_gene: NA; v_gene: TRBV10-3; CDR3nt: TGTGCCATCAGTGACAGGGAAGGGACCTACGAGCAGTACTTC; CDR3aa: CAISDREGTYEQYF
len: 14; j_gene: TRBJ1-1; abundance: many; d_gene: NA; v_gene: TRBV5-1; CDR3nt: TGCGCCAGCAGCTTGGGACGGTGGAACACTGAAGCTTTCTTT; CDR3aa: CASSLGRWNTEAFF
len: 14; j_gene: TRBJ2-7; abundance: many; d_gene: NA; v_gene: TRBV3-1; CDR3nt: TGTGCCAGCAGCCACCAGGGAAAGGGCTACGAGCAGTACTTC; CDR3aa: CASSHQGKGYEQYF
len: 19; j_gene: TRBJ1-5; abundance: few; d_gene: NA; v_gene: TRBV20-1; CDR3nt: TGCAGTGCTAGAGATCTGGAGGACCTCAGACCATATAGCAATCAGCCCCAGCATTTT; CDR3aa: CSARDLEDLRPYSNQPQHF
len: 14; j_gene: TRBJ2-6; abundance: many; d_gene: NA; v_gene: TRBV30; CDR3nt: TGTGCCTGGAGCCGCAGCTCTGGGGCCAACGTCCTGACTTTC; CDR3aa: CAWSRSSGANVLTF
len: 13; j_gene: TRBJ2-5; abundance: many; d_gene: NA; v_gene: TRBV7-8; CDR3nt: TGTGCCAGCAGCTTAGGGGGGTATGAGACCCAGTACTTC; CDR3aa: CASSLGGYETQYF
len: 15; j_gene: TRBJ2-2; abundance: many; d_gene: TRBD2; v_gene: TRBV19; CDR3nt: TGTGCCAGTACGTCTAGCGGGCGGAACACCGGGGAGCTGTTTTTT; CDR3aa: CASTSSGRNTGELFF
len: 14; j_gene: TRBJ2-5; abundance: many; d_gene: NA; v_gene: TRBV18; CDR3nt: TGTGCCAGCTCACCTTCGGGGGCTTGGAAGACCCAGTACTTC; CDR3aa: CASSPSGAWKTQYF
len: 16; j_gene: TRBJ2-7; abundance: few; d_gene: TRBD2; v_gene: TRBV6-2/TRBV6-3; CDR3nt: TGTGCCAGCAGTTACTCGATCCAGCGGGGCCTCTACGAGCAGTACTTC; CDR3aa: CASSYSIQRGLYEQYF
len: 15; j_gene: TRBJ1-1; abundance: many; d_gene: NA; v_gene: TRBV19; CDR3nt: TGTGCCAGTAGTCGTCAGGGAGGGATGCACACTGAAGCTTTCTTT; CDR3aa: CASSRQGGMHTEAFF
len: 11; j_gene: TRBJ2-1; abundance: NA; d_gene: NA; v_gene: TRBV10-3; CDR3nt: TGTGCCATCAGAAACTTGGATGAGCAGTTCTTC; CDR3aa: CAIRNLDEQFF
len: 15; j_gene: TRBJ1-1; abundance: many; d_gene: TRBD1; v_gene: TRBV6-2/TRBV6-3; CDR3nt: TGTGCCAGCAGTATTATCGGGACAGGGGAAGCTGAAGCTTTCTTT; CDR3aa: CASSIIGTGEAEAFF
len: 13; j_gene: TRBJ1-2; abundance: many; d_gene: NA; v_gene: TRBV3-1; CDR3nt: TGTGCCAGCAGCCTCTCCTGGGGGTCTGGCTACACCTTC; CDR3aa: CASSLSWGSGYTF
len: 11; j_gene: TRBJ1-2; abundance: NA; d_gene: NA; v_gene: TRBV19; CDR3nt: TGTGCCAGTATAGGCGTATATGGCTACACCTTC; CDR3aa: CASIGVYGYTF
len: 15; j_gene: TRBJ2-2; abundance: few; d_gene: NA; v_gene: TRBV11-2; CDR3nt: TGTGCCAGCAGCTTGGTTCCCGAGATGGCCGGGGAGCTGTTTTTT; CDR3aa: CASSLVPEMAGELFF
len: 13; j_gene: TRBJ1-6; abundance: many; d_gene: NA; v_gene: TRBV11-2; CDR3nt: TGTGCCAGCAGCTCCGCGATCGGGTCACCCCTCCACTTT; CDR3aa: CASSSAIGSPLHF
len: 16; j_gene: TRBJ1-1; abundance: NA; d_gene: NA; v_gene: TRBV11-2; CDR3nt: TGTGCCAGCAGTCCCAACCCGACAGGTTTTCACACTGAAGCTTTCTTC; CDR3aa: CASSPNPTGFHTEAFF
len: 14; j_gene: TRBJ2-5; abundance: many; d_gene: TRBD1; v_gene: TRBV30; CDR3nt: TGTGCCTGGAGTAGGGACAGGGGGCAAGAGACCCAGTACTTC; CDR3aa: CAWSRDRGQETQYF
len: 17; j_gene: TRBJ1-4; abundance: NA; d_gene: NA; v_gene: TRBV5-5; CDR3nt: TGTGCCAGCAGCTTGGGGATTTACGGGGGCGAGAATGAAAAACTGTTTTTT; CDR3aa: CASSLGIYGGENEKLFF
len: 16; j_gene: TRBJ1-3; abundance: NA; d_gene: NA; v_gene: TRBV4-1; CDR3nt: TGCGCCAGCAGCCAAGAGGGCGCGGGGGGTCGAAACACCATATATTTT; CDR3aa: CASSQEGAGGRNTIYF
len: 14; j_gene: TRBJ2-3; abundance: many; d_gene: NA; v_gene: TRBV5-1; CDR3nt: TGCGCCAGCAGCTTGACCGCCGGAGCCAATACGCAGTATTTT; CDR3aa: CASSLTAGANTQYF
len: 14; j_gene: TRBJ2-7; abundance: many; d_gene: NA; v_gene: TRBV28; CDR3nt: TGTGCCAGCAGCCCCACACTCCCTCCCAACGAGCAGTACTTC; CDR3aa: CASSPTLPPNEQYF
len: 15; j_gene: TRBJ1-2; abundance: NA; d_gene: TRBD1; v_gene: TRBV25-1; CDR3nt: TGTGCCAGCAGCTCGGGACAGGCGTACATGGAGGGCTACACCTTC; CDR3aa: CASSSGQAYMEGYTF
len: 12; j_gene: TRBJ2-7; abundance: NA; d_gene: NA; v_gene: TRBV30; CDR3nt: TGTGCCTGGAGCGATAGGGGCTGGGAGCAGTACTTC; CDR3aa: CAWSDRGWEQYF
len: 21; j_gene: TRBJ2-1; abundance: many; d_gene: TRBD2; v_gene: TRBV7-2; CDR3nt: TGTGCCAGCAGCTTAAGGTCAGCAGGACTAGCGGGAGTCCGCTCCTACAATGAGCAGTTCTTC; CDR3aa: CASSLRSAGLAGVRSYNEQFF
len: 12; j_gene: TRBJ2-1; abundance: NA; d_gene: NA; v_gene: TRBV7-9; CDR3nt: TGTGCCAGCAGCTTAGCTCGGAACGGGCAGTTCTTC; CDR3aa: CASSLARNGQFF
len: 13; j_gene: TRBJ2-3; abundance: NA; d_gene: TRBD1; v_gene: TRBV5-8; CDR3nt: TGTGTCAGCAGACGGACAGGTTCAGATACGCAGTATTTT; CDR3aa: CVSRRTGSDTQYF
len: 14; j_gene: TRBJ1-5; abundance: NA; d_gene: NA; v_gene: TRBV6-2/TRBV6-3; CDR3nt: TGTGCCAGCCGACGTAGGGGGTTGGTGCAGCCCCAGCATTTT; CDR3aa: CASRRRGLVQPQHF
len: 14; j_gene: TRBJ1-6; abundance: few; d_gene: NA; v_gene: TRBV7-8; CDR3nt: TGTGCCAGCAGCGTAGCCCCGAGCCATTCACCCCTCCACTTT; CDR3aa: CASSVAPSHSPLHF
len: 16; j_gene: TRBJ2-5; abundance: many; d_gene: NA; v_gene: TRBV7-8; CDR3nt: TGTGCCAGCCACCCCGCCTACAGGGCCGTCCAAGAGACCCAGTACTTC; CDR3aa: CASHPAYRAVQETQYF